This T cell receptor (beta chain) is from a study of T cells after yellow fever vaccination. This clonotype was counted many times. CDR3 length: 14 amino acids. Trimming stripped 3 bases from V and 5 bases from J, with 13 bases between. TCRdb used MiXCR to reprocess the 5' RACE reads, holding one entry per CDR3 protein. The repertoire holds about 29,000 distinct CDR3 sequences, with less than 6.5% as singletons. Material: CD8+ T cells sorted from PBMCs, obtained 10 days after the yellow fever booster vaccination. This TCR came from a man aged 30 to 39 who received the YFV17D yellow fever vaccine. This sequence joins TRBV12-3 or TRBV12-4 and TRBJ2-5, with D unresolved. For the CDR3, the DNA is TGTGCCAGCAGTTTGGGTAGTGTCTTGGAGACCCAGTACTTC. Translated: CASSLGSVLETQYF.